Below, 15 T cell receptor beta chains from the same sample are listed, as sequenced in a study of T-cell reconstitution after alpha-beta-depleted transplantation in children. Unique molecular identifiers featured in how the TCRbeta library was prepared. TCRdb independently ran MiXCR on the PCR reads; one entry per CDR3 protein. The top ten hold around two fifths of the sample, which has more than 300,000 distinct CDR3 sequences, 15% to 20% seen once. The specimen was PBMCs, mostly from graft donor cells, collected 360 days after TCRalphabeta/CD19-depleted stem cell transplant. All receptors derive from a male patient aged 2-9 years who had a stem cell transplant for acute lymphoblastic leukemia, so the T cells may come from the graft donor.

This clonotype was detected a few times. V and J are TRBV20-1 and TRBJ1-5, with D uncertain. V was trimmed by 3 bases and J by 2 bases, leaving 17 bases between them. Per the germline V gene, CDR1 is DFQATT and CDR2 is SNEGSKA (reference sequence). This CDR3 comprises 16 residues. CDR3 in amino acids: CSASRAPGVGNQPQHF. For the CDR3, the DNA is TGCAGTGCTAGTAGGGCCCCTGGGGTCGGCAATCAGCCCCAGCATTTT.

This clonotype appeared many times. The CDR3 protein is CAWNPDSNQPQHF. CDR3 DNA sequence: TGTGCCTGGAACCCGGACAGCAATCAGCCCCAGCATTTT. This chain connects TRBV30 to TRBJ1-5, with unresolved D. CDR1 GTSNPN and CDR2 SVGIG come from the germline V gene (reference sequence). The CDR3 loop spans 13 amino acids. Trimming stripped 4 bases from V and 1 base from J, with 8 bases between.

The V call is TRBV20-1, the J call TRBJ1-1; 9 nucleotides agree with TRBD1. With V trimmed by 6 bases and J by 4 bases, 9 bases remained unmatched. Per germline, CDR1 DFQATT and CDR2 SNEGSKA (reference sequence). This CDR3 region has 14 residues. Written as DNA, the CDR3 is TGCAGTGCCACCGACAGGGGGGAAACCACTGAAGCTTTCTTT. Its protein is CSATDRGETTEAFF.

This clonotype occurred a few times. This CDR3 is CASSLPGLAAPRGADTQYF. The CDR3 coding sequence is TGCGCCAGCAGCCTACCGGGACTAGCGGCCCCCAGGGGCGCAGATACGCAGTATTTT. The J gene is TRBJ2-3, the V gene TRBV5-1, with TRBD2 identical over 11 bases. Germline lookup yields CDR1 SGHRS and CDR2 YFSETQ. V gave up 4 bases and J gave up 4 bases; unmatched junction bases: 17. The CDR3 is 19 residues long.

The chain carries TRBV29-1 and TRBJ2-3, with 10 positions matching TRBD2. The germline V gene has CDR1 SQVTM and CDR2 ANQGSEA. The CDR3 runs to 16 residues. The CDR3 loop reads CSAVAGGLPGTDTQYF. The CDR3 DNA is TGCAGTGCCGTAGCGGGAGGACTTCCTGGCACAGATACGCAGTATTTT.

This clonotype was counted between two and nine times. For the CDR3, the DNA is TGTGCCAGCAGGTCGGGACAGGGACCCTACGAGCAGTACTTC. Amino acids: CASRSGQGPYEQYF. The chain is built from TRBV12-3 or TRBV12-4 and TRBJ2-7; TRBD1 matches 9 bases. The CDR3 has 14 residues. V dropped 6 bases and J dropped 2; count of bases not matched to a gene: 5.

The chain uses TRBV27 and TRBJ2-7, with 10 bases matching TRBD1. V shed 4 bases and J 7 bases; nucleotides not matched to a gene: 7. CDR3 size: 14 residues. Germline V gives CDR1 MNHEY, CDR2 SMNVEV (reference sequence). CDR3 loop: CASSWDRGGGEQYF. The DNA for the CDR3 is TGTGCCAGCAGTTGGGACAGGGGTGGAGGAGAGCAGTACTTC.

This clonotype was observed a handful of times. This rearrangement joins TRBV20-1 to TRBJ1-5, with D hard to call. This CDR3 is 13 amino acids long. CDR1 and CDR2 (germline): DFQATT, SNEGSKA (reference sequence). Trimming pared 0 bases from V and 5 bases from J, leaving 8 bases between. Here the CDR3 reads CSAREGLHQPQHF. CDR3 nucleotides: TGCAGTGCTAGAGAAGGGTTACATCAGCCCCAGCATTTT.

This clonotype was observed at least ten times. The V and J genes are TRBV5-6 and TRBJ2-7; D gene uncertain. V lost 0 bases, J lost 3 bases, and 7 bases lay in between. Per germline, CDR1 SGHDT and CDR2 YYEEEE. This CDR3 spans 13 amino acids. The CDR3: CASSLGTYYEQYF. In nucleotides, the CDR3 is TGTGCCAGCAGCTTGGGAACGTACTACGAGCAGTACTTC.

The V gene is TRBV11-2, the J gene TRBJ1-4; the match to TRBD1 covers 8 bases. This CDR3 region has 14 residues. Germline CDR1 is SGHAT and CDR2 is FQNNGV. Trimming removed 2 bases from V and 8 bases from J; junction bases left unmatched: 4. As DNA, the CDR3 is TGTGCCAGCAGCTTAACAGGGGGAGGCGAAAAACTGTTTTTT. Protein: CASSLTGGGEKLFF.

V and J are TRBV25-1 and TRBJ2-3; D gene unclear. The CDR3 extends over 14 amino acids. The V end was cut by 4 bases, the J end by 6 bases, with 14 bases between. In germline, CDR1 is MGHDK, CDR2 SYGVNS. CDR3 nucleotides: TGTGCCAGCAGTGGATCTGCCATGGGCGATACGCAGTATTTT. This translates into CASSGSAMGDTQYF.

The chain recombines TRBV4-2 with TRBJ2-7; D remains ambiguous. Germline V gene lookup returns CDR1 LGHNA and CDR2 YNFKEQ. This CDR3 is built from 14 residues. Trimming cost V 0 bases and J 2 bases, with 8 bases left between them. CDR3 amino acids: CASSQEPNPYEQYF. Written as DNA, the CDR3 is TGTGCCAGCAGCCAAGAACCAAATCCCTACGAGCAGTACTTC.

The J gene is TRBJ2-5, the V gene TRBV28, with TRBD1 matching 9 bases. CDR1 is MDHEN, CDR2 SYDVKM, per germline. After removal of 4 bases from V and 1 base from J, the junction contained 16 bases not matched to a gene. The CDR3 sequence is 19 residues long. The CDR3 loop is CASSSYRDRESILQETQYF. CDR3 coding DNA: TGTGCCAGCAGTTCATACCGGGACAGGGAGTCGATTCTCCAAGAGACCCAGTACTTC.

The chain joins TRBV2 to TRBJ2-7, with 9 positions matching TRBD1. The CDR3 is made up of 14 amino acids. The J segment lost 5 bases and the V segment lost 8 bases, leaving 10 bases of the junction unmatched. The germline gives CDR1 SNHLY, CDR2 FYNNEI. The CDR3 spells CASRRDRVFHEQYF. DNA of the CDR3: TGTGCCAGCCGGAGGGACAGGGTTTTCCACGAGCAGTACTTC.

The chain is built from TRBV20-1 and TRBJ2-3; TRBD2 is a possible D gene (5 bases). Germline V gives CDR1 DFQATT, CDR2 SNEGSKA (reference sequence). The ends were cut back, 7 bases at V and 4 bases at J, with 15 bases in the middle. The CDR3 covers 13 residues. The CDR3 loop is CSGDGERPDTQYF. CDR3 coding DNA: TGCAGTGGAGATGGGGAGCGCCCAGATACGCAGTATTTT.